This entry features one T cell receptor (beta chain) sequence. The antigen is unknown. The data originate from a study of a mutant IDH1 vaccine in newly diagnosed glioma. Assay used: immunoSEQ multiplex PCR; TCRdb lists only in-frame clones, some missing. Here the sample spans tens of thousands of clones, approximately 86% being singletons. The CDR3 spans 13 residues. The ends lost 4 bases at V and 4 bases at J; junction bases unmatched: 5. CDR1 SGHRS and CDR2 YFSETQ come from the germline V gene. This sample's time point: week 35, safety follow-up. Every vaccination contained 300 ug of the mutant IDH1 20-mer peptide and was paired with topical imiquimod.

Sequenced here: PBMCs, sampled from a glioma patient whose treatment included an IDH1 peptide vaccine. The clonotype comes from a man aged 25 to 40 with glioma. The chain links TRBV5-1 to TRBJ2-7, with TRBD1 matching 7 bases. CDR3 nucleotide sequence: TGCGCCAGCAGCGTGGGACAGTTATACGAGCAGTACTTC. Translation gives CASSVGQLYEQYF.